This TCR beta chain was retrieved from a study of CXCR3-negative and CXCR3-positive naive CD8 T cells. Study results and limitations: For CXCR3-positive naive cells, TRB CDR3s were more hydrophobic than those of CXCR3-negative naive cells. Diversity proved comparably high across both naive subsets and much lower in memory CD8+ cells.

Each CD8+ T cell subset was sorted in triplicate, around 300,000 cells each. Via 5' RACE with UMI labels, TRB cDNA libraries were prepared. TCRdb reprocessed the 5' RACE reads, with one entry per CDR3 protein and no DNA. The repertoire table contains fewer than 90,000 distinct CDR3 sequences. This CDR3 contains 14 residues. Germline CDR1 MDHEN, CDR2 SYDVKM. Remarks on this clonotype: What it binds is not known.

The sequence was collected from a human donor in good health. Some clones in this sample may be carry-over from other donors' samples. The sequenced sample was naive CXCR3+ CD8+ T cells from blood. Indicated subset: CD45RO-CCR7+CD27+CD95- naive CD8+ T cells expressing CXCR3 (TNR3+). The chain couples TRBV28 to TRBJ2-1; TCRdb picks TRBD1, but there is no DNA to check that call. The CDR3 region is CASSYPGAYNEQFF.